The 6 T cell receptor beta chains presented below share a single source sample, sequenced in a study of blood T cell repertoires in COVID-19. Using immunoSEQ multiplex PCR, the repertoire was profiled, and TCRdb retains in-frame clones only, with some absent. The sample lists fewer than 200,000 clones, around 74% occurring once. The sample taken for sequencing was peripheral blood. These receptors were collected from an elderly woman with acute or convalescent COVID-19.

V and J are TRBV2 and TRBJ2-5; D call uncertain. The CDR3 has 13 residues. CDR1 SNHLY and CDR2 FYNNEI come from the germline V gene. Between the trimmed V and J ends, which lost 5 bases and 3 bases, there was a span of 10 bases. Here the CDR3 reads CASSYDTEETQYF. Here the CDR3 DNA reads TGTGCCAGCAGTTATGACACTGAAGAGACCCAGTACTTC.

The rearrangement joins TRBV9 to TRBJ1-1; no firm D call. V shed 0 bases and J shed 3 bases, with 6 bases lying between them. This CDR3 comprises 13 residues. CDR1 and CDR2 from the germline V gene are SGDLS and YYNGEE. Written as DNA, the CDR3 is TGTGCCAGCAGCGTAGGATCGGACACTGAAGCTTTCTTT. This sequence encodes CASSVGSDTEAFF.

This clone appeared a single time. V and J are TRBV9 and TRBJ1-3; a weak D match, TRBD1 (5 bases). V was trimmed by 4 bases and J by 0 bases, leaving 8 bases between them. The CDR3 spans 14 residues. Germline V gene lookup returns CDR1 SGDLS and CDR2 YYNGEE. CDR3 in DNA: TGTGCCAGCAGCCCAGGGAACTCTGGAAACACCATATATTTT. It translates to CASSPGNSGNTIYF.

This clone has just one count. The V gene is TRBV7-2, the J gene TRBJ1-3; D not resolved. This CDR3 is built from 15 residues. Per germline, CDR1 SGHTA and CDR2 FQGNSA. Trimming took off 0 bases at V and 1 base at J, with 7 bases between the two ends. For the CDR3, the DNA is TGTGCCAGCAGCTTAGCTCCCTTATCTGGAAACACCATATATTTT. Protein product: CASSLAPLSGNTIYF.

Many counts were recorded for this clone. The chain uses TRBV19 and TRBJ2-3, with a possible D match to TRBD2 (5 bases). Germline assignment: CDR1 LNHDA and CDR2 SQIVND (reference sequence). The germline V and J ends were trimmed by 3 bases and 4 bases, with 14 bases remaining between them. This CDR3 comprises 15 residues. The CDR3 DNA is TGTGCCAGTAGTATTCTGGCGGCCGGGGCAGATACGCAGTATTTT. Translation: CASSILAAGADTQYF.

V gene TRBV18 combines with J gene TRBJ2-7, with D perhaps matching TRBD2 (6 bases). Trimming cost V 6 bases and J 0 bases, with 9 bases left between them. The CDR3 is 13 residues long. Germline V gene lookup returns CDR1 KGHSH and CDR2 LQKENI. DNA for the CDR3: TGTGCCAGCTCCCGGGAGCACTCCTACGAGCAGTACTTC. Encoded protein: CASSREHSYEQYF.